A single sample gave rise to the 18 T cell receptor beta chains below, sequenced in a study of beta chain features in type 1 diabetes. Expressed TCRB transcripts were sequenced because the isolated RNA had all been reverse transcribed beforehand. TCRdb keeps only in-frame clones here, not all; method: immunoSEQ multiplex PCR. The sample has around 9,600 clones; around three quarters are singletons. The sample taken for sequencing was Tregs from blood. These TCRs come from a woman between 18 and 30 years old in good health.

This chain joins TRBV6-1 and TRBJ2-2, with TRBD2 matching 10 bases. CDR1 and CDR2 (germline): MNHNS, SASEGT. The CDR3 consists of 16 residues. The trim removed 4 bases at V and 1 base at J, leaving 3 bases unmatched. The CDR3 loop reads CASSATSGMNTGELFF. The CDR3 nucleotides are TGTGCCAGCAGTGCAACTAGCGGGATGAACACCGGGGAGCTGTTTTTT.

The CDR3 protein is CASTFLPTGILGQPQHF. The CDR3 DNA reads TGTGCCAGTACTTTTCTCCCCACAGGTATTCTGGGTCAGCCCCAGCATTTT. The genes are TRBV19 and TRBJ1-5; weak D call: TRBD1 (5 bases). Germline V lookup: CDR1 LNHDA, CDR2 SQIVND (reference sequence). This CDR3 has 17 residues. V dropped 7 bases and J dropped 6 bases, with 25 bases sitting between them.

The V call is TRBV7-9, the J call TRBJ2-1, with 7 positions matching TRBD1. Germline-derived CDR1 and CDR2 are SEHNR and FQNEAQ (reference sequence). The junction had 3 bases not matched to a gene; V was cut back by 1 base and J by 0 bases. The CDR3 sequence is 16 residues long. The CDR3 loop reads CASSLGQGSSYNEQFF. In nucleotides, the CDR3 is TGTGCCAGCAGCTTAGGACAGGGTAGCTCCTACAATGAGCAGTTCTTC.

The chain carries TRBV6-4 and TRBJ1-1; D not resolved. Germline CDR1 MRHNA, CDR2 SNTAGT. The CDR3 consists of 13 residues. V lost 4 bases and J lost 1, with 7 bases in between. CDR3 sequence (DNA): TGTGCCAGCAGTGTTGAGAGGAACACTGAAGCTTTCTTT. The encoded protein is CASSVERNTEAFF.

The chain joins TRBV5-4 to TRBJ2-2; 8 bases match TRBD2. The CDR3 has 15 residues. Trimming cost V 1 base and J 1 base; bases outside gene matches: 0. Germline V gene data show CDR1 as SGHNT and CDR2 as YYREEE (reference sequence). This chain's CDR3 is CASSLTSGNTGELFF. In nucleotides, the CDR3 is TGTGCCAGCAGCTTGACTAGCGGGAACACCGGGGAGCTGTTTTTT. Combining the CDR3 with reference TRBV5-4 and TRBJ2-2 gives the whole variable domain ETGVTQSPTHLIKTRGQQVTLRCSSQSGHNTVSWYQQALGQGPQFIFQYYREEENGRGNFPPRFSGLQFPNYSSELNVNALELDDSALYLCASSLTSGNTGELFFGEGSRLTVL.

This clone has just one count. This chain uses TRBV4-2 with TRBJ2-1, with 15 positions matching TRBD2. The CDR3 is 20 residues long. V was pared by 1 base and J by 2 bases, with 9 bases of the junction left unmatched. The germline V gene has CDR1 LGHNA and CDR2 YNFKEQ. CDR3 DNA: TGTGCCAGCAGCCAAGGGCCCCGGACTAGCGGGAGGGCCCCCTACAATGAGCAGTTCTTC. Amino acid sequence: CASSQGPRTSGRAPYNEQFF.

A single count supports this clone. The V gene is TRBV6-1, the J gene TRBJ2-3, with unresolved D. This CDR3 has 12 residues. CDR1 MNHNS and CDR2 SASEGT come from the germline V gene. V was shortened by 7 bases and J by 4 bases, with 9 bases between the two germline ends. In DNA form, the CDR3 reads TGTGCCAGCAACGGTGCGGCAGATACGCAGTATTTT. Amino acids: CASNGAADTQYF.

This clone was counted a single time. CDR3 protein: CASSPSEITGELFF. CDR3 DNA: TGCGCCAGCAGCCCTAGCGAAATCACCGGGGAGCTGTTTTTT. The chain couples TRBV5-1 to TRBJ2-2; D is perhaps TRBD2 (6 bases). V was shortened by 4 bases and J by 4 bases, with 11 bases between the two germline ends. The CDR3 has 14 residues. CDR1 is SGHRS, CDR2 YFSETQ, per germline.

This clone was counted once. The chain combines TRBV16 with TRBJ2-7; 8 nucleotides agree with TRBD1. Germline CDR1 reads KGHSY; CDR2 reads FQNENV. This CDR3 has 15 residues. V was clipped by 0 bases and J by 3 bases; unmatched bases: 4. CDR3 coding DNA: TGTGCCAGCAGCCAATCTGGGACAGGTCTCTACGAGCAGTACTTC. Translated: CASSQSGTGLYEQYF.

The chain combines TRBV11-2 with TRBJ2-4; TRBD1 matches at 8 bases. Germline values: CDR1 SGHAT, CDR2 FQNNGV. Unmatched junction bases numbered 6, after V lost 4 bases and J lost 1 base. The CDR3 has 16 residues. The CDR3 DNA sequence: TGTGCCAGCAGCTCATACAGGGGGTCGGCCAAAAACATTCAGTACTTC. Translated: CASSSYRGSAKNIQYF.

The CDR3 nucleotides are TGTGCCAGCAGCCGAGGACAGGGGACCTATGGCTACACCTTC. Protein sequence: CASSRGQGTYGYTF. The chain couples TRBV6-1 to TRBJ1-2; the match to TRBD1 covers 9 bases. This CDR3 has 14 residues. Losses at the gene ends were 6 bases for V and 4 bases for J; bases not matched to a gene: 6. Germline assignment: CDR1 MNHNS and CDR2 SASEGT.

The table lists this clone with a few counts. The V call is TRBV30, the J call TRBJ1-5, with no clear D. CDR3 length: 13 amino acids. V was clipped by 1 base and J by 5 bases, with 9 bases between them. Germline CDR1 GTSNPN, CDR2 SVGIG (reference sequence). The CDR3, as DNA: TGTGCCTGGAGTGGCGGGTACGATCAGCCCCAGCATTTT. Amino acids: CAWSGGYDQPQHF.

The rearrangement uses TRBV7-2 and TRBJ2-3; D is possibly TRBD2 (7 bases). Germline V lookup: CDR1 SGHTA, CDR2 FQGNSA. The CDR3 runs to 16 residues. The V end was cut by 4 bases, the J end by 2 bases, with 16 bases between. The CDR3 is CASSWVGGESTDTQYF. The CDR3 DNA sequence: TGTGCCAGCAGCTGGGTAGGGGGGGAGTCCACAGATACGCAGTATTTT.

The rearrangement links TRBV7-2 to TRBJ2-1; D gene unclear. Per the germline V gene, CDR1 is SGHTA and CDR2 is FQGNSA. This CDR3 comprises 11 residues. Trimming cost V 5 bases and J 10 bases, with 9 bases left between them. The CDR3 sequence is CASSLAQEQFF. The CDR3 nucleotides are TGTGCCAGCAGCCTTGCCCAGGAGCAGTTCTTC.

The chain is built from TRBV9 and TRBJ2-1, with D perhaps TRBD2 (5 bases). The CDR3 has 12 amino acids. The germline V gene encodes CDR1 SGDLS and CDR2 YYNGEE. The V end was cut by 0 bases, the J end by 9 bases, with 7 bases between. This chain's CDR3 is CASSVGSGEQFF. CDR3 nucleotide sequence: TGTGCCAGCAGCGTAGGAAGCGGTGAGCAGTTCTTC.

The chain recombines TRBV5-4 with TRBJ2-1; D is unresolved. Germline lookup yields CDR1 SGHNT and CDR2 YYREEE (reference sequence). This CDR3 is 11 amino acids long. V lost 3 bases, J lost 6 bases, and 4 bases lay in between. The CDR3, as DNA: TGTGCCAGCAGCTATATCAATGAGCAGTTCTTC. Translating gives CASSYINEQFF.

This chain links TRBV28 with TRBJ2-7; TRBD1 matches 8 bases. The junction had 9 bases not matched to a gene; V was cut back by 5 bases and J by 3 bases. This CDR3 is 15 amino acids long. Germline lookup yields CDR1 MDHEN and CDR2 SYDVKM. The CDR3 region is CASSRAGGPHYEQYF. The CDR3 bases are TGTGCCAGCAGTAGGGCAGGGGGCCCACACTACGAGCAGTACTTC.

The rearrangement uses TRBV5-1 and TRBJ2-3, with 7 bases matching TRBD2. Losses at the gene ends were 0 bases for V and 7 bases for J; bases not matched to a gene: 2. CDR1 is SGHRS and CDR2 is YFSETQ in the germline V gene. The CDR3 runs to 13 residues. The CDR3 nucleotides are TGCGCCAGCAGCTTGGCTAGCGGTTATACGCAGTATTTT. This sequence encodes CASSLASGYTQYF.